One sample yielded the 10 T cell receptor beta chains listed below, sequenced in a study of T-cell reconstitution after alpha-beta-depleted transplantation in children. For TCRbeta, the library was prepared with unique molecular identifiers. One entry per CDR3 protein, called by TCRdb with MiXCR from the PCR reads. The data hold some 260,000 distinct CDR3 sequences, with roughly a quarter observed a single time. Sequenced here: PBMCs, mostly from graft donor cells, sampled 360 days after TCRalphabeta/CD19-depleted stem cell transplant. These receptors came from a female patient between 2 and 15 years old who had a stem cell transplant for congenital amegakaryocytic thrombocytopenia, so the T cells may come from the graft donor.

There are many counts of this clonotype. Here the CDR3 reads CASSPMQGVNQPQHF. In DNA form, the CDR3 reads TGTGCCAGCTCACCAATGCAGGGCGTCAATCAGCCCCAGCATTTT. The chain combines TRBV18 with TRBJ1-5; D perhaps matches TRBD1 (5 bases). CDR3 length: 15 residues. The V and J ends lost 2 bases and 3 bases respectively, with 11 bases between them. Germline CDR1 KGHSH, CDR2 LQKENI.

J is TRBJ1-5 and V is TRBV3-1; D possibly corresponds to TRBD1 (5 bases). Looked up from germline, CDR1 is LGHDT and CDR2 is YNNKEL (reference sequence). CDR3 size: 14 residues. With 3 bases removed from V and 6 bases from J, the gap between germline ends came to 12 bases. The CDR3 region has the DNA TGTGCCAGCAGCCACCAAGGGACGGGTCAGCCCCAGCATTTT. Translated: CASSHQGTGQPQHF. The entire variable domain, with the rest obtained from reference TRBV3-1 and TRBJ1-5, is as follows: DTAVSQTPKYLVTQMGNDKSIKCEQNLGHDTMYWYKQDSKKFLKIMFSYNNKELIINETVPNRFSPKSPDKAHLNLHINSLELGDSAVYFCASSHQGTGQPQHFGDGTRLSIL.

CDR3 bases: TGTGCCACCAGTGATAACAGGCCTTTGGGGGACGAGCAGTACTTC. It encodes CATSDNRPLGDEQYF. J is TRBJ2-7 and V is TRBV24-1, with D possibly called TRBD1 or TRBD2 (5 bases each). V was shortened by 3 bases and J by 5 bases, with 16 bases between the two germline ends. The germline gives CDR1 KGHDR, CDR2 SFDVKD. CDR3 size: 15 residues.

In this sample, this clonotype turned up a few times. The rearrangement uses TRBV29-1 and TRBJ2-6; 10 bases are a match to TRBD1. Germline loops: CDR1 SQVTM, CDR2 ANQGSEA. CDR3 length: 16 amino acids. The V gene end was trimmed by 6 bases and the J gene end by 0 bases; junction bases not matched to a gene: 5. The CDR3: CSVGTGATSGANVLTF. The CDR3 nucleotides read TGCAGCGTGGGGACAGGGGCGACCTCTGGGGCCAACGTCCTGACTTTC.

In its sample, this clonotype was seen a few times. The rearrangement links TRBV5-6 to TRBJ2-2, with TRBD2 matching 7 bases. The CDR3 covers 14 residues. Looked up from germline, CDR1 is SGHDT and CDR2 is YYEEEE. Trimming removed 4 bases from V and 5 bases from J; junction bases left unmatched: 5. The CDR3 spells CASSLWGGTGELFF. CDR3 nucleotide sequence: TGTGCCAGCAGCCTCTGGGGGGGTACCGGGGAGCTGTTTTTT.

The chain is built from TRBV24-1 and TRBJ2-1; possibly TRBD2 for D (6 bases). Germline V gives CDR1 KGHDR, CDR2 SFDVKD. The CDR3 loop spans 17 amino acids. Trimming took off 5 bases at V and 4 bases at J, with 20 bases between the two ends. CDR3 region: CATSATLQAGLYNEQFF. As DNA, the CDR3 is TGTGCCACCAGTGCCACACTACAGGCGGGGTTGTACAATGAGCAGTTCTTC.

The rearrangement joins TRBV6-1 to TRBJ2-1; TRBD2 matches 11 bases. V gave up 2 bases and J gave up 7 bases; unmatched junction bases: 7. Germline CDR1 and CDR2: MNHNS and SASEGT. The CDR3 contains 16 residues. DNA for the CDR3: TGTGCCAGCAGTGAAAGGCCTAGCGGGGGGCGGAATGAGCAGTTCTTC. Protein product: CASSERPSGGRNEQFF.

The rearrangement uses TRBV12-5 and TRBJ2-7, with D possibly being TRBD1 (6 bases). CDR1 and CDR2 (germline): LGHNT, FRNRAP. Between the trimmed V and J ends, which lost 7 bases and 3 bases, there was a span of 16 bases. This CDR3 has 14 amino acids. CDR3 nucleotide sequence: TGTGCTAGTGCCGCTGGGACAAGGTACTACGAGCAGTACTTC. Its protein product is CASAAGTRYYEQYF.

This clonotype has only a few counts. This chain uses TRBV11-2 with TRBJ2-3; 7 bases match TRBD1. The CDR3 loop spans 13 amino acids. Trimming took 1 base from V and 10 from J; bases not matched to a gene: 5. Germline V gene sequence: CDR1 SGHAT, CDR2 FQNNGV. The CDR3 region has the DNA TGTGCCAGCAGCTTAGGGGACAGCCGGCCGCAGTATTTT. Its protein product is CASSLGDSRPQYF. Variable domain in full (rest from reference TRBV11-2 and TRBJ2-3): EAGVAQSPRYKIIEKRQSVAFWCNPISGHATLYWYQQILGQGPKLLIQFQNNGVVDDSQLPKDRFSAERLKGVDSTLKIQPAKLEDSAVYLCASSLGDSRPQYFGPGTRLTVL.

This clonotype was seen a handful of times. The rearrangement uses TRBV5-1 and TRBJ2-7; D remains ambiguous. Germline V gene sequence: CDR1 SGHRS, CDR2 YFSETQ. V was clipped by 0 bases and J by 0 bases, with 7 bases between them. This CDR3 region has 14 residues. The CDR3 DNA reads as TGCGCCAGCAGCTTGGACACCCTCTCCTACGAGCAGTACTTC. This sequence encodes CASSLDTLSYEQYF.